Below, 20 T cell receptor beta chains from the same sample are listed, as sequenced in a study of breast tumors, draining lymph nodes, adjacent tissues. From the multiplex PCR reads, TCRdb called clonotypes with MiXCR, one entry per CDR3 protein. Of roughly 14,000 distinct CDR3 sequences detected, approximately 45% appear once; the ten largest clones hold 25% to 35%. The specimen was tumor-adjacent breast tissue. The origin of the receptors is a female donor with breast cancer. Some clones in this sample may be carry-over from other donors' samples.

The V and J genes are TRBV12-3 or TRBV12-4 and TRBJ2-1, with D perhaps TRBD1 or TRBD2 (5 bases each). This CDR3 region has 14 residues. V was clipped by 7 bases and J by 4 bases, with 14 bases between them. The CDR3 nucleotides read TGTGCCAGCACCTCCGGGACCTATTACAATGAGCAGTTCTTC. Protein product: CASTSGTYYNEQFF.

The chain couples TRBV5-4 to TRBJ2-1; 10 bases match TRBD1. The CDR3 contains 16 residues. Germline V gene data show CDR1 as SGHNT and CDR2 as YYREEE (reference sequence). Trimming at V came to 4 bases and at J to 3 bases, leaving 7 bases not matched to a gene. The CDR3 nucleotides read TGTGCCAGCAGCAAACCGGGACAGGGGCACTACAATGAGCAGTTCTTC. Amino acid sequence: CASSKPGQGHYNEQFF.

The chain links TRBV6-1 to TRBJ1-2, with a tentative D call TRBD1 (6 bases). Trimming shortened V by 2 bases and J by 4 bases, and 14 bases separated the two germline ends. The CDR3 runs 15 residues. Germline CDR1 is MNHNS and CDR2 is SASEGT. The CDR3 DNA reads TGTGCCAGCAGTGAAACAGGGATCGTAGGCTATGGCTACACCTTC. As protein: CASSETGIVGYGYTF.

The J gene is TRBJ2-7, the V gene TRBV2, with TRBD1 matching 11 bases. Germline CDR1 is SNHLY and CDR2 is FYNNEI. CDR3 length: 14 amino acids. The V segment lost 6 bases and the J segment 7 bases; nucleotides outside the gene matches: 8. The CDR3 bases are TGTGCCAGCAGGGTCGGACAGGGGGCGCGGGAGCAGTACTTC. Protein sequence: CASRVGQGAREQYF.

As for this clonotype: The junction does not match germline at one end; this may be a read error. The CDR3 coding sequence is TGCGCCAGCAGCTTGCGGTCGCCTGGGACAGCTATAGCGGGAGGGGGCTACAATGGGCAGTTCTTC. Its translation: CASSLRSPGTAIAGGGYNGQFF. The rearrangement links TRBV11-2 to TRBJ2-1; 11 bases fit TRBD2. The CDR3 covers 22 residues. Germline lookup yields CDR1 SGHAT and CDR2 FQNNGV. The full variable domain, completed using reference TRBV11-2 and TRBJ2-1, is EAGVAQSPRYKIIEKRQSVAFWCNPISGHATLYWYQQILGQGPKLLIQFQNNGVVDDSQLPKDRFSAERLKGVDSTLKIQPAKLEDSAVYLCASSLRSPGTAIAGGGYNGQFFGPGTRLTVL.

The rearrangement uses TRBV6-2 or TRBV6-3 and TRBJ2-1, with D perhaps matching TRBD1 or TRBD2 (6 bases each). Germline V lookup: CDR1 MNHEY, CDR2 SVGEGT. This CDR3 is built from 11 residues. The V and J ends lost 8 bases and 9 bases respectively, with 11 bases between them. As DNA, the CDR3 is TGTGCCAGCGGGGGGCTAGTTGAGCAGTTCTTC. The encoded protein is CASGGLVEQFF.

CDR3 DNA sequence: TGCAGCGTTGAAGGGCGGCATGGCCTACCCTACGAGCAGTACTTC. It codes for CSVEGRHGLPYEQYF. This sequence joins TRBV29-1 and TRBJ2-7; D gene uncertain. The V gene lost 1 base and the J gene lost 2 bases, with 15 bases spanning the gap. Germline V CDR1 and CDR2: SQVTM, ANQGSEA. This CDR3 is 15 amino acids long.

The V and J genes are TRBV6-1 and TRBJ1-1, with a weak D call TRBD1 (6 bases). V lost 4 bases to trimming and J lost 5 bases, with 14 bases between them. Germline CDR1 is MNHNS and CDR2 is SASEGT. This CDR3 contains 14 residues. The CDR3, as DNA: TGTGCCAGCAGTGCCCAGGGGAAAGGGACTGAAGCTTTCTTT. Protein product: CASSAQGKGTEAFF.

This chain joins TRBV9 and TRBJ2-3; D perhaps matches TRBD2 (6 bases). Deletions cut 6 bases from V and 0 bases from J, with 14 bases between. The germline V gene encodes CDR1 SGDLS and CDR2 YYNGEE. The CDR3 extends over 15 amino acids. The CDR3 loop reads CASNPGVVSTDTQYF. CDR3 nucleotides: TGTGCCAGCAACCCGGGGGTAGTTAGCACAGATACGCAGTATTTT.

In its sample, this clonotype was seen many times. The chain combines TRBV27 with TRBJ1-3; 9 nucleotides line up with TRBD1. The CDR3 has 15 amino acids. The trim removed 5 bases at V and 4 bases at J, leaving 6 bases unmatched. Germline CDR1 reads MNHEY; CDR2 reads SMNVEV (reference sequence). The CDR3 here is CASSITGGHGNTIYF. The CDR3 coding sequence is TGTGCCAGCAGTATCACAGGGGGCCACGGAAACACCATATATTTT.

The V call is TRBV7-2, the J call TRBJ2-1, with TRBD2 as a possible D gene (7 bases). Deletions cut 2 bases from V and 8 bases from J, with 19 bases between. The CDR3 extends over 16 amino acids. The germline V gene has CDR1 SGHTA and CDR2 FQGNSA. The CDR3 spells CASSLHGGGGGDEQFF. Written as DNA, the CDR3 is TGTGCCAGCAGCTTACATGGCGGGGGCGGTGGTGATGAGCAGTTCTTC. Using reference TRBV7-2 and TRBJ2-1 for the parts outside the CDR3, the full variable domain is GAGVSQSPSNKVTEKGKDVELRCDPISGHTALYWYRQSLGQGLEFLIYFQGNSAPDKSGLPSDRFSAERTGGSVSTLTIQRTQQEDSAVYLCASSLHGGGGGDEQFFGPGTRLTVL.

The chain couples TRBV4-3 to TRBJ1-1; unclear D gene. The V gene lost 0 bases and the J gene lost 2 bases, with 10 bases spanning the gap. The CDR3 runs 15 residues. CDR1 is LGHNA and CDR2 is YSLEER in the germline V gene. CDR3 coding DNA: TGCGCCAGCAGCCAAGATTCCAGGCTCAACACTGAAGCTTTCTTT. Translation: CASSQDSRLNTEAFF.

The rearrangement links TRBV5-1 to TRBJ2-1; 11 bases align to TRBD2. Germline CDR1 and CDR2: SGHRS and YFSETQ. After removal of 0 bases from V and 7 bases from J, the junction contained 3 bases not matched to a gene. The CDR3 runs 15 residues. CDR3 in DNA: TGCGCCAGCAGCTTGGTGGCTAGCGGGAGGAATGAGCAGTTCTTC. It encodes CASSLVASGRNEQFF.

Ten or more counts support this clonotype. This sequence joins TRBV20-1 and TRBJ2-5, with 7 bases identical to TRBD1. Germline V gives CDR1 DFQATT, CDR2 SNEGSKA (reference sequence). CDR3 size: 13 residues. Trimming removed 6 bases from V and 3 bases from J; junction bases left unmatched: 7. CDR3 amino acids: CSASRTGEETQYF. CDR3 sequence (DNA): TGCAGTGCCTCTCGAACAGGGGAAGAGACCCAGTACTTC.

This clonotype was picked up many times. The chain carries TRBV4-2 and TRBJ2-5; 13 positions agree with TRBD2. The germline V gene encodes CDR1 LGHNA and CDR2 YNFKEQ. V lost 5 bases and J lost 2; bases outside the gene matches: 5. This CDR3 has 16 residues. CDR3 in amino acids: CASSTGTSGEQETQYF. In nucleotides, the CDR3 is TGTGCCAGCAGCACCGGGACTAGCGGGGAACAAGAGACCCAGTACTTC.

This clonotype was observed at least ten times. CDR3 residues: CASSPGWGGESSYNEQFF. The DNA of the CDR3 is TGTGCCAGTAGTCCGGGGTGGGGCGGGGAGAGCTCCTACAATGAGCAGTTCTTC. V and J are TRBV19 and TRBJ2-1, with D possibly TRBD2 on 6 matching bases. CDR3 length: 18 amino acids. Trimming cost V 5 bases and J 0 bases, with 20 bases left between them. Germline V CDR1 and CDR2: LNHDA, SQIVND (reference sequence).

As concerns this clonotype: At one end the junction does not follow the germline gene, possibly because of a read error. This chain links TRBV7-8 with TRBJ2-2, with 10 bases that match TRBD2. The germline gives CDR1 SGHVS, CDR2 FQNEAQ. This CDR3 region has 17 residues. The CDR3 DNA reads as TGCGCCAGCAGCCAACGGACTAGCGGAGCGAGCACCGGGGAGCTGTTTTTT. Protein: CASSQRTSGASTGELFF.

Here the CDR3 reads CASSGRHYEQYF. The DNA of the CDR3 is TGTGCCAGCAGCGGGAGACACTACGAGCAGTACTTC. This chain uses TRBV5-5 with TRBJ2-7; a possible D gene is TRBD2 (5 bases). Trimming took off 4 bases at V and 3 bases at J, with 8 bases between the two ends. The CDR3 runs 12 residues. Germline V CDR1 and CDR2: SGHKS, YYEKEE (reference sequence).

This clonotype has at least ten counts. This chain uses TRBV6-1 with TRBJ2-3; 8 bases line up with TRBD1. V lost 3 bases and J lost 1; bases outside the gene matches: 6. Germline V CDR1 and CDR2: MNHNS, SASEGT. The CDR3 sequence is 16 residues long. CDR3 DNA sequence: TGTGCCAGCAGTGAGACACCGGGACAGGGCACAGATACGCAGTATTTT. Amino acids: CASSETPGQGTDTQYF.

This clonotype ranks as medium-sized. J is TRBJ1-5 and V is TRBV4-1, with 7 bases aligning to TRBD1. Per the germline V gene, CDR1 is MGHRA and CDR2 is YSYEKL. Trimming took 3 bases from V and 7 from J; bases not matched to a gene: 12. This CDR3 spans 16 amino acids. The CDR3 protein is CASSQSGGVGLQPQHF. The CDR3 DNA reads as TGCGCCAGCAGCCAGTCAGGGGGAGTAGGTTTGCAGCCCCAGCATTTT.